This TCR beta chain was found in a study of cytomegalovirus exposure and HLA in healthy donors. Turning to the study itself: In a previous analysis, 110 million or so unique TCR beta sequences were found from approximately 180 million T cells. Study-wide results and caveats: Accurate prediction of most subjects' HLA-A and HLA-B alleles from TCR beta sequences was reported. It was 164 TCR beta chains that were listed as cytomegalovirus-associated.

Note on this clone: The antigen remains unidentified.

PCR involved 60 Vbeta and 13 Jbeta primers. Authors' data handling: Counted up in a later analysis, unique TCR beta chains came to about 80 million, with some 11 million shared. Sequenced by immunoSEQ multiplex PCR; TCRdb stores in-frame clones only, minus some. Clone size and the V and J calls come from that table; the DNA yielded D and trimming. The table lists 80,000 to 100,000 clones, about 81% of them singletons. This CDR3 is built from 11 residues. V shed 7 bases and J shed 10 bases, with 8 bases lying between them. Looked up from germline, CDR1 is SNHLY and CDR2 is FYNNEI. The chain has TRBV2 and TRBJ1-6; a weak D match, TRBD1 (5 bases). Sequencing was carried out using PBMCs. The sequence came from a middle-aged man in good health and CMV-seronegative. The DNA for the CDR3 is TGTGCCAGCACCGACAGCTCACCCCTCCACTTT. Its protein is CASTDSSPLHF.